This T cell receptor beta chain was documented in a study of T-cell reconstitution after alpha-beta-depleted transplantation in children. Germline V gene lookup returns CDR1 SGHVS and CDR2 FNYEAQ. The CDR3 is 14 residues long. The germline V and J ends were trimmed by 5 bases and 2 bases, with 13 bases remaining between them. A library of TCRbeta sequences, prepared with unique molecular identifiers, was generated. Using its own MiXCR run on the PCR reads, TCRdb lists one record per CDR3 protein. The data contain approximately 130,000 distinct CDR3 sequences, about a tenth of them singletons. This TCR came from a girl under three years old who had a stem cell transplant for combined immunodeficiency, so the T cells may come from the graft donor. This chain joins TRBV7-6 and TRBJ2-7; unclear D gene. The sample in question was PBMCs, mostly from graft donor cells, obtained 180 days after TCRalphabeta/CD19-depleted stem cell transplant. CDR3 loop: CASSPPRRPYEQYF. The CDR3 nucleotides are TGTGCCAGCAGCCCACCGAGAAGGCCCTACGAGCAGTACTTC. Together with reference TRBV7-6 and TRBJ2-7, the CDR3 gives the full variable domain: GAGVSQSPRYKVTKRGQDVALRCDPISGHVSLYWYRQALGQGPEFLTYFNYEAQQDKSGLPNDRFSAERPEGSISTLTIQRTEQRDSAMYRCASSPPRRPYEQYFGPGTRLTVT.